What follows are 19 T cell receptor beta chains derived from one specimen sequenced in a study of blood T cell repertoires in COVID-19. The data were produced by immunoSEQ multiplex PCR, yet TCRdb's version contains in-frame clones alone and is incomplete. The data hold tens of thousands of clones, with 83% observed a single time. The specimen sequenced was peripheral blood. The receptor source for this set is a human donor in a cohort sampled during active COVID-19.

The V gene is TRBV28, the J gene TRBJ1-5; 8 nucleotides match TRBD1. Germline lookup yields CDR1 MDHEN and CDR2 SYDVKM. CDR3 length equals 14 residues. In DNA form, the CDR3 reads TGTGCTCTGAAGCGGACAGGGATCGATCAGCCCCAGCATTTT. It specifies CALKRTGIDQPQHF.

The rearrangement links TRBV11-2 to TRBJ1-1; 8 bases match TRBD1. Per germline, CDR1 SGHAT and CDR2 FQNNGV. This CDR3 is 14 amino acids long. V lost 5 bases and J lost 5; bases outside the gene matches: 7. The CDR3 nucleotides are TGTGCCAGCAGCAACCAGGGGGCGAGGACTGAAGCTTTCTTT. Translation: CASSNQGARTEAFF.

CDR3 amino acids: CASSESARGAFF. In nucleotides, the CDR3 is TGCGCCAGCAGTGAGTCTGCCAGGGGAGCTTTCTTT. The chain is built from TRBV10-1 and TRBJ1-1; TRBD1 might be the D (6 bases). CDR1 WNHNN and CDR2 SYGVQD come from the germline V gene (reference sequence). The CDR3 contains 12 residues. Trimming stripped 0 bases from V and 10 bases from J, with 9 bases between.

The chain uses TRBV6-5 and TRBJ2-3; TRBD2 matches 8 bases. The V and J ends lost 3 bases and 1 base, in that order; junction bases with no gene match: 6. Per the germline V gene, CDR1 is MNHEY and CDR2 is SVGAGI. The CDR3 has 16 residues. The CDR3 reads CASSYTMTSGTDTQYF. The CDR3 region has the DNA TGTGCCAGCAGTTATACGATGACTAGCGGCACAGATACGCAGTATTTT.

The sample holds one count of this clone. A read error may account for a junction end that differs from germline. CDR3 bases: TGTGCCAGCAGTCCCGGGACAGGCAGCTACGCGCAGTACTTC. It is translated as CASSPGTGSYAQYF. The genes are TRBV6-6 and TRBJ2-7, with 8 positions matching TRBD1. Germline V gene lookup returns CDR1 MNHNY and CDR2 SVGAGI (reference sequence). CDR3 size: 14 residues.

The rearrangement uses TRBV6-2 or TRBV6-3 and TRBJ2-2; tentatively, D is TRBD2 (6 bases). The CDR3 contains 14 residues. CDR1 MNHEY and CDR2 SVGEGT come from the germline V gene. V was clipped by 5 bases and J by 3 bases, with 10 bases between them. CDR3 sequence (DNA): TGTGCCAGCAGTCATGGGGGGTACACCGGGGAGCTGTTTTTT. Protein: CASSHGGYTGELFF.

V usage is TRBV19 and J usage is TRBJ2-3, with TRBD2 matching 14 bases. V gave up 1 base and J gave up 3 bases; unmatched junction bases: 3. CDR3 length: 17 residues. Per germline, CDR1 LNHDA and CDR2 SQIVND (reference sequence). The CDR3 loop reads CASSIAGTSGRTDTQYF. CDR3 bases: TGTGCCAGTAGTATAGCCGGGACTAGCGGGAGAACAGATACGCAGTATTTT.

The gene calls are TRBV7-2 and TRBJ2-7; perhaps TRBD2 as D (7 bases). The V gene lost 5 bases and the J gene lost 1 base, with 18 bases spanning the gap. Looked up from germline, CDR1 is SGHTA and CDR2 is FQGNSA. The CDR3 covers 16 residues. CDR3 residues: CASSPGGRGNSYEQYF. The CDR3 region has the DNA TGTGCCAGCAGCCCCGGGGGGCGCGGGAATTCCTACGAGCAGTACTTC.

This clone has a single count. The rearrangement joins TRBV7-3 to TRBJ2-3; TRBD2 matches 7 bases. The V gene end was trimmed by 2 bases and the J gene end by 6 bases; junction bases not matched to a gene: 5. Germline V CDR1 and CDR2: SGHTA, FQGTGA. The CDR3 is 14 amino acids. The CDR3 is CASSLSGLQDTQYF. CDR3 sequence (DNA): TGTGCCAGCAGCTTATCGGGACTACAGGATACGCAGTATTTT.

This chain joins TRBV11-2 and TRBJ1-1; TRBD1 might be the D (6 bases). Between the trimmed V and J ends, which lost 5 bases and 6 bases, there was a span of 16 bases. Germline CDR1 reads SGHAT; CDR2 reads FQNNGV. The CDR3 has 14 residues. The CDR3 loop reads CASSARTGSAEAFF. The CDR3 region has the DNA TGTGCCAGCAGCGCACGTACAGGGTCGGCTGAAGCTTTCTTT.

Only a few counts were recorded for this clone. The chain joins TRBV7-8 to TRBJ1-6; 7 bases match TRBD1. V lost 3 bases, J lost 5 bases, and 1 base stayed unmatched. Germline-derived CDR1 and CDR2 are SGHVS and FQNEAQ. There are 14 residues in the CDR3. CDR3 amino acids: CASSFDRDNSPLHF. The DNA of the CDR3 is TGTGCCAGCAGCTTCGACAGGGATAATTCACCCCTCCACTTT.

This chain connects TRBV5-1 to TRBJ2-7; 10 bases agree with TRBD2. After removal of 2 bases from V and 4 bases from J, the junction contained 3 bases not matched to a gene. CDR3 size: 14 residues. Germline loops: CDR1 SGHRS, CDR2 YFSETQ. The CDR3 sequence is CASSFTSGNYEQYF. The CDR3, as DNA: TGCGCCAGCAGCTTTACTAGCGGGAATTACGAGCAGTACTTC. The whole variable domain, remainder taken from reference TRBV5-1 and TRBJ2-7, is KAGVTQTPRYLIKTRGQQVTLSCSPISGHRSVSWYQQTPGQGLQFLFEYFSETQRNKGNFPGRFSGRQFSNSRSEMNVSTLELGDSALYLCASSFTSGNYEQYFGPGTRLTVT.

This chain uses TRBV3-1 (or the pseudogene TRBV3-2) with TRBJ1-2, with 11 bases fitting TRBD1. Trimming at V came to 4 bases and at J to 0 bases, leaving 7 bases not matched to a gene. Germline values: CDR1 LGHDT, CDR2 YNNKEL (reference sequence). This CDR3 is 17 amino acids long. The CDR3 coding sequence is TGTGCCAGCAGCCTTCTTCCGGGACAGGGGGCTAACTATGGCTACACCTTC. Its protein product is CASSLLPGQGANYGYTF.

This clone has only a few counts. CDR3 coding DNA: TGTGCCAGCCTAGGGACAGGGAGTCAGCCCCAGCATTTT. Its protein is CASLGTGSQPQHF. The gene calls are TRBV6-5 and TRBJ1-5; 9 bases fit TRBD1. V lost 8 bases and J lost 6; bases outside the gene matches: 5. Germline lookup yields CDR1 MNHEY and CDR2 SVGAGI. CDR3 length: 13 amino acids.

The rearrangement joins TRBV9 to TRBJ2-2, with D hard to call. Deletions cut 0 bases from V and 7 bases from J, with 16 bases between. This CDR3 comprises 16 residues. CDR1 and CDR2 (germline): SGDLS, YYNGEE. The CDR3: CASSVATTGGHGELFF. CDR3 DNA sequence: TGTGCCAGCAGCGTAGCTACTACCGGCGGTCACGGGGAGCTGTTTTTT.

V is TRBV12-1 and J is TRBJ2-1; TRBD2, as called in the table, went unchecked against the DNA. TRBV12-1 is a known pseudogene. This CDR3 is 21 amino acids long. This CDR3 reads CASSFARPGNPSNLSYNEQFF. The CDR3 bases are TGTGCCAGCAGCTTTGCGCGTCCGGGTAACCCCAGCAATCTATCCTACAATGAGCAGTTCTTC.

V gene TRBV11-3 combines with J gene TRBJ2-1; D unclear. Germline CDR1 SGHNT, CDR2 YENEEA. V was shortened by 0 bases and J by 1 base, with 13 bases between the two germline ends. CDR3 length: 17 residues. This chain's CDR3 is CASSLELGRMSYNEQFF. CDR3 nucleotides: TGTGCCAGCAGCTTAGAGCTCGGTCGCATGTCCTACAATGAGCAGTTCTTC.

This rearrangement joins TRBV20-1 to TRBJ2-2, with D hard to call. The CDR3 runs to 15 residues. Per germline, CDR1 DFQATT and CDR2 SNEGSKA (reference sequence). The ends were cut back, 3 bases at V and 0 bases at J, with 11 bases in the middle. The CDR3 sequence is CSASFVRTNTGELFF. CDR3 bases: TGCAGTGCTAGTTTCGTCAGAACGAACACCGGGGAGCTGTTTTTT.

The V call is TRBV7-9, the J call TRBJ1-1; 9 nucleotides align to TRBD1. Unmatched junction bases numbered 7, after V lost 5 bases and J lost 6 bases. The CDR3 has 14 residues. The germline V gene encodes CDR1 SEHNR and CDR2 FQNEAQ (reference sequence). The CDR3 loop reads CASSRDRGISEAFF. The CDR3 nucleotides are TGTGCCAGCAGCCGCGACAGGGGGATTTCTGAAGCTTTCTTT. The variable domain in full, completed from reference TRBV7-9 and TRBJ1-1, reads DTGVSQNPRHKITKRGQNVTFRCDPISEHNRLYWYRQTLGQGPEFLTYFQNEAQLEKSRLLSDRFSAERPKGSFSTLEIQRTEQGDSAMYLCASSRDRGISEAFFGQGTRLTVV.